The 12 T cell receptor beta chains reported below all come from one sample, sequenced in a study of blood T cells in healthy people across ages. Through a sample-barcoded 5' primer and a J-beta primer mix, a second PCR was run for roughly 7 to 11 cycles. TCRdb independently ran MiXCR on the 5' RACE reads; one entry per CDR3 protein. The data show some 790,000 distinct CDR3 sequences, more than 25% seen once. Sequencing input: blood. The source of these receptors is a woman older than 75 in good health.

With respect to this clonotype: Relative to the germline gene, one junction end is altered; a read error may explain this. The chain links TRBV7-2 to TRBJ2-2; weak D call: TRBD1 (6 bases). Germline CDR1 reads SGHTA; CDR2 reads FQGNSA. The CDR3 runs to 15 residues. Written as DNA, the CDR3 is TGTGCCAGCAGACTTATAGGGGGTAACACCGGGGCGCTGTTTTTT. It specifies CASRLIGGNTGALFF. The whole variable domain, filled in from reference TRBV7-2 and TRBJ2-2, reads GAGVSQSPSNKVTEKGKDVELRCDPISGHTALYWYRQSLGQGLEFLIYFQGNSAPDKSGLPSDRFSAERTGGSVSTLTIQRTQQEDSAVYLCASRLIGGNTGALFFGEGSRLTVL.

Regarding this clonotype: A much larger clonotype is one base distant, so this may be a read error. The rearrangement links TRBV9 to TRBJ2-1; possibly TRBD1 for D (6 bases). The last part of the DNA fits TRBJ2-7 better; the J call may be wrong. The CDR3 extends over 15 amino acids. Germline CDR1 reads SGDLS; CDR2 reads YYNGEE. Written as DNA, the CDR3 is TGTGCCAGCAGCACCGGACAGAGCTCCTACAATGAGCAGTACTTC. It translates to CASSTGQSSYNEQYF.

This clonotype was seen ten or more times. As DNA, the CDR3 is TGTGCCAGCAGCCCCCCGCTAGCGGGGGCAGATACGCAGTATTTT. Translated, it gives CASSPPLAGADTQYF. The rearrangement uses TRBV3-1 and TRBJ2-3, with 10 nucleotides matching TRBD2. Losses at the gene ends were 4 bases for V and 4 bases for J; bases not matched to a gene: 5. This CDR3 comprises 15 residues. From germline, CDR1 is LGHDT and CDR2 YNNKEL (reference sequence).

This clonotype was seen more than once but under ten times. The CDR3 coding sequence is TGTGCCAGCAGCTCCCAACAGGGGATAAATGAAAAACTGTTTTTT. Its protein is CASSSQQGINEKLFF. This chain uses TRBV7-2 with TRBJ1-4; 7 bases are a match to TRBD1. The CDR3 loop spans 15 amino acids. Germline V CDR1 and CDR2: SGHTA, FQGNSA. Trimming removed 4 bases from V and 5 bases from J; junction bases left unmatched: 7.

This clonotype has ten or more counts. The CDR3 DNA is TGCAGCGTAATCCCAATCGGGGGGGCAACGAATGAGCAGTTCTTC. Translated: CSVIPIGGATNEQFF. The chain recombines TRBV29-1 with TRBJ2-1, with 8 bases that match TRBD2. The V gene's germline CDR1 is SQVTM and CDR2 ANQGSEA. The CDR3 loop spans 15 amino acids. V dropped 6 bases and J dropped 7; count of bases not matched to a gene: 14.

The chain carries TRBV12-3 or TRBV12-4 and TRBJ2-5, with a possible D match to TRBD1 (5 bases). The CDR3 has 13 amino acids. V lost 6 bases and J lost 5, with 13 bases in between. The CDR3 DNA follows: TGTGCCAGCAGAATACAGGTCTCCGAGACCCAGTACTTC. Protein sequence: CASRIQVSETQYF.

In the case of this clonotype: With a much larger clone just one base away, this may be a read error. The chain uses TRBV7-2 and TRBJ1-2; D gene unclear. The germline V gene encodes CDR1 SGHTA and CDR2 FQGNSA. The CDR3 has 15 residues. V was pared by 4 bases and J by 4 bases, with 16 bases between. In DNA, the CDR3 is TGTGCCAGCAGCTCCGGCCCGGTGGTCGTCTATGGCTACACCTTC. Its protein is CASSSGPVVVYGYTF.

With regard to this clonotype: A read error may explain this, as a much larger clone is one base away. V is TRBV25-1 and J is TRBJ2-1, with D perhaps matching TRBD1 (6 bases). Trimming left V 1 base short and J 9 bases short, with 16 bases between. The CDR3 sequence is 15 residues long. Germline CDR1 reads MGHDK; CDR2 reads SYGVNS. CDR3 region: CASSESVGRGSEQFF. DNA for the CDR3: TGTGCCAGCAGTGAATCAGTGGGAAGGGGGAGTGAGCAGTTCTTC.

This clonotype has only a few counts. The CDR3 DNA is TGTGCCAGCTCACCGAGGAAGGGGGAGGTCTCGGAAAAACTGTTTTTT. Its protein product is CASSPRKGEVSEKLFF. The chain recombines TRBV18 with TRBJ1-4, with D perhaps TRBD1 (6 bases). The CDR3 consists of 16 residues. Germline V CDR1 and CDR2: KGHSH, LQKENI. V was pared by 3 bases and J by 8 bases, with 19 bases between. The variable domain in full, with the rest retrieved from reference TRBV18 and TRBJ1-4, is NAGVMQNPRHLVRRRGQEARLRCSPMKGHSHVYWYRQLPEEGLKFMVYLQKENIIDESGMPKERFSAEFPKEGPSILRIQQVVRGDSAAYFCASSPRKGEVSEKLFFGSGTQLSVL.

As for this clonotype: A read error is possible here, since a much larger clone lies one base away. The chain joins TRBV15 to TRBJ2-3; 14 bases align to TRBD2. The V gene's germline CDR1 is LNHNV and CDR2 YYDKDF (reference sequence). J lost 1 base, V lost 8 bases, and 5 bases had no gene match. The CDR3 is 16 residues long. The CDR3, as DNA: TGTGCCACCGGCGAGGGACTAGCGGGGGGCACAGATACGCAGTATTTT. This codes for CATGEGLAGGTDTQYF.

This clonotype has more than one count but fewer than ten. The CDR3 region is CASSLTSGVSYNEQFF. The CDR3 DNA reads TGTGCCAGCAGCTTGACTAGCGGGGTATCCTACAATGAGCAGTTCTTC. This chain joins TRBV11-2 and TRBJ2-1; 11 bases line up with TRBD2. The V gene end was trimmed by 3 bases and the J gene end by 1 base; junction bases not matched to a gene: 2. Germline V gene lookup returns CDR1 SGHAT and CDR2 FQNNGV. The CDR3 runs to 16 residues.

The J gene is TRBJ2-7, the V gene TRBV4-1; D possibly corresponds to TRBD1 (6 bases). The germline gives CDR1 MGHRA, CDR2 YSYEKL. This CDR3 is built from 14 residues. The germline V and J ends were trimmed by 1 base and 1 base, with 8 bases remaining between them. The CDR3, as DNA: TGCGCCAGCAGCCAAGCAGACAGGTCCTACGAGCAGTACTTC. This translates into CASSQADRSYEQYF.